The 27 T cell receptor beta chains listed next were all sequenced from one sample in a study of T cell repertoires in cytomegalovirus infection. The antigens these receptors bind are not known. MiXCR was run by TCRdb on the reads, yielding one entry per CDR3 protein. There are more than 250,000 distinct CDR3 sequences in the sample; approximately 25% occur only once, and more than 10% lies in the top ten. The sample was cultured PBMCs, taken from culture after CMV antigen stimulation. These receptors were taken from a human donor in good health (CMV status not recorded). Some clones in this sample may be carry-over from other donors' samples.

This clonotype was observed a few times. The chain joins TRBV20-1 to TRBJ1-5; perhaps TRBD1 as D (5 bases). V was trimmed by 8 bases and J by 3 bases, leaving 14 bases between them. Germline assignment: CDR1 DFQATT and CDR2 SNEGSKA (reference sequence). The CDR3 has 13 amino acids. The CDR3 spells CSLTGGNNQPQHF. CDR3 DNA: TGCAGTCTGACGGGGGGAAACAATCAGCCCCAGCATTTT.

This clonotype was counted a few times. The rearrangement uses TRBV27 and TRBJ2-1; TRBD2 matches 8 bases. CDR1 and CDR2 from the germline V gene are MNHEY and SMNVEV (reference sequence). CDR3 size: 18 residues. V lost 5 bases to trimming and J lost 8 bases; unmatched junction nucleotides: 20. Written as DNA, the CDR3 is TGTGCCAGCAGTCCATCCCGTTTTTCAGCAGCGGGAGACGATGAGCAGTTCTTC. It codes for CASSPSRFSAAGDDEQFF.

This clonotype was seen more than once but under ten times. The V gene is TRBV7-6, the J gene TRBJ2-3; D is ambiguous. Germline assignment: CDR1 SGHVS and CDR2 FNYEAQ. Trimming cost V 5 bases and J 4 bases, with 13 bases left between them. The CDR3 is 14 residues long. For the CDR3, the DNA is TGTGCCAGCAGCCCGTGGGTCCGTGCAGATACGCAGTATTTT. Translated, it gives CASSPWVRADTQYF.

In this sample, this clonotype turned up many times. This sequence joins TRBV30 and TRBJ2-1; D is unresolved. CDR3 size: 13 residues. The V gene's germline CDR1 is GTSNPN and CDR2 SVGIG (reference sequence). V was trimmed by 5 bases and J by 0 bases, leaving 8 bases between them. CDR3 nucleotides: TGTGCCTGGCAATCGGGCTCCTACAATGAGCAGTTCTTC. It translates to CAWQSGSYNEQFF.

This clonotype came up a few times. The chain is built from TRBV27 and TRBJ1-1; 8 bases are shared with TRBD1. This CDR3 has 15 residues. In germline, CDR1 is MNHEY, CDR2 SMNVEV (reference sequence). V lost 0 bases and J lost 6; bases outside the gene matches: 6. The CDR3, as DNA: TGTGCCAGCAGTTTATCCGGGACAGGTGGGGCTGAAGCTTTCTTT. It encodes CASSLSGTGGAEAFF.

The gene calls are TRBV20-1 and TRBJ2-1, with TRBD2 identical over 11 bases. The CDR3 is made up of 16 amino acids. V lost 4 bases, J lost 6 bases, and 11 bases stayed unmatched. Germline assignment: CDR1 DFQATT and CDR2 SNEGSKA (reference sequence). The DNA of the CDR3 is TGCAGTGCTACCCCCCCGACTAGCGGGACCCGCAATGAGCAGTTCTTC. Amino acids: CSATPPTSGTRNEQFF.

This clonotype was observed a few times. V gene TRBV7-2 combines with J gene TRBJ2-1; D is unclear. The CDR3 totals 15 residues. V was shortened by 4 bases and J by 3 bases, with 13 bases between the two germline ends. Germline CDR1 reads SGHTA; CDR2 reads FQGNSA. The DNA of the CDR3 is TGTGCCAGCAGCTCCTACTCGGTACTCTACAATGAGCAGTTCTTC. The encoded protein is CASSSYSVLYNEQFF.

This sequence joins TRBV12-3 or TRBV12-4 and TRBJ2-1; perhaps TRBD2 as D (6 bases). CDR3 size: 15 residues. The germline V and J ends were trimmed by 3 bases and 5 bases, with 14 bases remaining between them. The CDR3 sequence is CASSLVQGGNNEQFF. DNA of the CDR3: TGTGCCAGCAGTTTGGTTCAGGGCGGGAACAATGAGCAGTTCTTC.

The CDR3: CASSFWGASRGELFF. Here the CDR3 DNA reads TGTGCCAGCAGTTTCTGGGGAGCTAGTCGCGGGGAGCTGTTTTTT. The chain recombines TRBV27 with TRBJ2-2; TRBD2 is a possible D gene (5 bases). The germline V gene has CDR1 MNHEY and CDR2 SMNVEV (reference sequence). This CDR3 comprises 15 residues. V was clipped by 3 bases and J by 7 bases, with 15 bases between them.

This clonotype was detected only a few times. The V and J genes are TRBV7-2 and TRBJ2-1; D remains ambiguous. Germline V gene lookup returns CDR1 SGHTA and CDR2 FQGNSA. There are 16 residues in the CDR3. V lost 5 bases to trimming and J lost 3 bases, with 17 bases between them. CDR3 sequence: CASSGLVLGIYNEQFF. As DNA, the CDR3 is TGTGCCAGCAGCGGTCTAGTTCTCGGTATCTACAATGAGCAGTTCTTC.

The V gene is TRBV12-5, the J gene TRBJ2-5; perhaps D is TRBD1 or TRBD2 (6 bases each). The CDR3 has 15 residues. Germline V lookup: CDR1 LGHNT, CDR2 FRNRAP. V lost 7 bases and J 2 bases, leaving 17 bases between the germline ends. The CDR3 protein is CASDGGTNYQETQYF. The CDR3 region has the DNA TGTGCTAGTGATGGCGGGACAAACTATCAAGAGACCCAGTACTTC. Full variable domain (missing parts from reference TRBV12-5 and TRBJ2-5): DARVTQTPRHKVTEMGQEVTMRCQPILGHNTVFWYRQTMMQGLELLAYFRNRAPLDDSGMPKDRFSAEMPDATLATLKIQPSEPRDSAVYFCASDGGTNYQETQYFGPGTRLLVL.

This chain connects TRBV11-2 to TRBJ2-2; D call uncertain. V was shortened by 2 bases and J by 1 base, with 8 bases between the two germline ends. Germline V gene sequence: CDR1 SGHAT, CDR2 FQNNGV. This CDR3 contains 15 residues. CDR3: CASSLTQRNTGELFF. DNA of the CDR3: TGTGCCAGCAGCTTAACTCAGCGGAACACCGGGGAGCTGTTTTTT.

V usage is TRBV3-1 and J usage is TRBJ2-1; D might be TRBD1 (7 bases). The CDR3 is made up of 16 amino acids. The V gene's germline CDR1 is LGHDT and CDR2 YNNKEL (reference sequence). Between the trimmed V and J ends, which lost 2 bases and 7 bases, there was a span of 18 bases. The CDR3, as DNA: TGTGCCAGCAGCCAAATTGGGGACAGAGGGGGGAATGAGCAGTTCTTC. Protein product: CASSQIGDRGGNEQFF.

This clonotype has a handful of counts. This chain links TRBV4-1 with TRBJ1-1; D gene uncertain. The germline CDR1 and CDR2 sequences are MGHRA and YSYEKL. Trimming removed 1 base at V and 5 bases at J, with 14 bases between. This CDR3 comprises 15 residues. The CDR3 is CASSQGQGSGTEAFF. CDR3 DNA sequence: TGCGCCAGCAGCCAAGGCCAAGGCTCGGGGACTGAAGCTTTCTTT.

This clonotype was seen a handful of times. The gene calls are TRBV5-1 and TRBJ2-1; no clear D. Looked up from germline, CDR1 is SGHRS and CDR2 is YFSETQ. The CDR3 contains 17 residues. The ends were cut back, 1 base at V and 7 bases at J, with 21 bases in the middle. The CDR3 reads CASSLREFVVLWNEQFF. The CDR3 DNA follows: TGCGCCAGCAGCTTGCGAGAATTTGTGGTCCTTTGGAATGAGCAGTTCTTC.

The CDR3 loop is CASSRSGGEQYV. The CDR3, as DNA: TGTGCCAGCAGCCGTTCGGGAGGCGAGCAGTACGTC. V usage is TRBV7-2 and J usage is TRBJ2-7; 7 bases are shared with TRBD2. Germline CDR1 and CDR2: SGHTA and FQGNSA. This CDR3 is built from 12 residues. After removal of 5 bases from V and 6 bases from J, the junction contained 4 bases not matched to a gene.

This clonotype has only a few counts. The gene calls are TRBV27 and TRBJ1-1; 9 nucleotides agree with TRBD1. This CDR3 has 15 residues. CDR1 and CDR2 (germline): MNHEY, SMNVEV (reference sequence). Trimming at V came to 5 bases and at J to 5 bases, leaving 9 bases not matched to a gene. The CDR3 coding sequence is TGTGCCAGCAGTCCGACAGGGGGGTGGGAGACTGAAGCTTTCTTT. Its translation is CASSPTGGWETEAFF.

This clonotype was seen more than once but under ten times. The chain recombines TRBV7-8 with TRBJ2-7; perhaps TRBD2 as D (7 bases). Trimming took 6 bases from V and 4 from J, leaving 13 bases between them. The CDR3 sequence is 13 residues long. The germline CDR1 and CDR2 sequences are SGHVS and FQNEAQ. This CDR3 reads CASRPRGGYEQYF. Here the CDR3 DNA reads TGTGCCAGCAGACCCAGGGGAGGGTACGAGCAGTACTTC. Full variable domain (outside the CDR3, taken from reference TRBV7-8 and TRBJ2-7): GAGVSQSPRYKVAKRGQDVALRCDPISGHVSLFWYQQALGQGPEFLTYFQNEAQLDKSGLPSDRFFAERPEGSVSTLKIQRTQQEDSAVYLCASRPRGGYEQYFGPGTRLTVT.

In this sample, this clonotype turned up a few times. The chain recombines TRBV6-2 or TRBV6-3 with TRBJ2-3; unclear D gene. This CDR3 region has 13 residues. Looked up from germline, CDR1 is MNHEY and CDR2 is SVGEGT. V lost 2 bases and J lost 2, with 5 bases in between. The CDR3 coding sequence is TGTGCCAGCAGTTACCGGGTCACAGATACGCAGTATTTT. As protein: CASSYRVTDTQYF.

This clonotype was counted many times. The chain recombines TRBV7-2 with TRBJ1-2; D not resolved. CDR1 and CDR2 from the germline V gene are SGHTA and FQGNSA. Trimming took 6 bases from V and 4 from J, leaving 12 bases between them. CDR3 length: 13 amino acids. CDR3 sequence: CASSPGRFYGYTF. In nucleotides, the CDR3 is TGTGCCAGCAGTCCGGGCAGGTTCTATGGCTACACCTTC.

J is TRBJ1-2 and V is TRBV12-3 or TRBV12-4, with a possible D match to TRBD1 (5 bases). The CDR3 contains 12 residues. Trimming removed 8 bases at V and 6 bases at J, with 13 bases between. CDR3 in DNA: TGTGCCAGCGTTCGGGGGATCAATGGCTACACCTTC. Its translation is CASVRGINGYTF.

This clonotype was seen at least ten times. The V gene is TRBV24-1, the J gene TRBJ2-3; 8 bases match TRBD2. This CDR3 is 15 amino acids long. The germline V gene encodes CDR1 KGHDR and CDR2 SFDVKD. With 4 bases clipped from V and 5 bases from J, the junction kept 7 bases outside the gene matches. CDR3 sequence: CATSDPAGARDTQYF. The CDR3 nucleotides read TGTGCCACCAGTGACCCAGCGGGAGCTCGAGATACGCAGTATTTT.

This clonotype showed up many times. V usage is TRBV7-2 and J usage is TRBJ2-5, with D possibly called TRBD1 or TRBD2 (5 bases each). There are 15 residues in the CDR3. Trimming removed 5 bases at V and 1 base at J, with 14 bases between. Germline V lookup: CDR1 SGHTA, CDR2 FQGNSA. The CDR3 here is CASSRPGRLQETQYF. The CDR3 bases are TGTGCCAGCAGCCGACCGGGACGGCTCCAAGAGACCCAGTACTTC.

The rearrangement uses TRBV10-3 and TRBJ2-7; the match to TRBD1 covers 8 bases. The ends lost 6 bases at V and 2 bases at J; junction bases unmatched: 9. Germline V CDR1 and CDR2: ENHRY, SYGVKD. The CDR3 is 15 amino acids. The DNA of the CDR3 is TGTGCCATCAGCCTAACAGGGGGAACCGCCTACGAGCAGTACTTC. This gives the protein CAISLTGGTAYEQYF.

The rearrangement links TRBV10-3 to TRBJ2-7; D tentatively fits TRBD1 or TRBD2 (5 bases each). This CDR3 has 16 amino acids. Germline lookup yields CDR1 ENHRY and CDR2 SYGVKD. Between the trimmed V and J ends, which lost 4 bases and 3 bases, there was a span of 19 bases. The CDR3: CAISGPPGRRSYEQYF. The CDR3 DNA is TGTGCCATCAGTGGCCCCCCGGGACGGAGGAGCTACGAGCAGTACTTC.

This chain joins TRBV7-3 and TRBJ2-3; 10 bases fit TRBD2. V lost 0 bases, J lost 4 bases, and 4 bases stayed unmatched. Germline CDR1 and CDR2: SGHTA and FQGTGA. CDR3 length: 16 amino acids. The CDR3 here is CASSLTAGGPADTQYF. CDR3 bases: TGTGCCAGCAGCTTAACAGCGGGAGGGCCTGCAGATACGCAGTATTTT.

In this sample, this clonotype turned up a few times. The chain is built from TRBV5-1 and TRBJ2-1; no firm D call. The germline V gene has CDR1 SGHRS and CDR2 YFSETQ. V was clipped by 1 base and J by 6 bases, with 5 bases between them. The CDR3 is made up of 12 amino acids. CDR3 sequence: CASSLISNEQFF. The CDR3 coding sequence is TGCGCCAGCAGCTTGATTTCCAATGAGCAGTTCTTC.